These 26 T cell receptor beta chains were all obtained from the same sample, sequenced in a study of cytomegalovirus exposure and HLA in healthy donors. A multiplex PCR was run with 60 Vbeta primers and 13 Jbeta primers. Clones were read by immunoSEQ multiplex PCR, and TCRdb kept only the in-frame ones, dropping some. The sample gives around 140,000 clones, under 75% of which show up once; 2.4% is in the top ten. Material for sequencing was PBMCs. The receptors originated from a woman in her forties in good health and CMV-seronegative.

The V gene is TRBV6-5, the J gene TRBJ2-1, with 9 bases that match TRBD2. Trimming at V came to 8 bases and at J to 4 bases, leaving 9 bases not matched to a gene. The CDR3 sequence is 15 residues long. The germline V gene encodes CDR1 MNHEY and CDR2 SVGAGI. The CDR3 DNA sequence: TGTGCCAGCGGGGCGCGGGGGGGTTTGTACAATGAGCAGTTCTTC. As protein: CASGARGGLYNEQFF.

CDR3 DNA: TGTGCCTGGAGTCGCCCGGGGTGGGGGGATTACAATGAGCAGTTCTTC. Its translation: CAWSRPGWGDYNEQFF. This rearrangement joins TRBV30 to TRBJ2-1; a possible D gene is TRBD2 (6 bases). Deletions cut 2 bases from V and 4 bases from J, with 18 bases between. Germline V gene sequence: CDR1 GTSNPN, CDR2 SVGIG (reference sequence). The CDR3 is 16 amino acids.

The chain recombines TRBV5-1 with TRBJ1-2; 9 positions match TRBD1. This CDR3 is built from 14 residues. The ends lost 4 bases at V and 4 bases at J; junction bases unmatched: 5. Germline values: CDR1 SGHRS, CDR2 YFSETQ. The DNA for the CDR3 is TGCGCCAGCAGCATGGGACAGGGCAGCTATGGCTACACCTTC. It yields the protein CASSMGQGSYGYTF.

This sequence joins TRBV5-1 and TRBJ2-7; 7 positions agree with TRBD1. The length of the CDR3 is 16 residues. Looked up from germline, CDR1 is SGHRS and CDR2 is YFSETQ. J gave up 0 bases and V 4 bases, and 10 bases lay outside the gene matches. CDR3 DNA: TGCGCCAGCAGCGGTAACGGACAGGCAAGCTCCTACGAGCAGTACTTC. It encodes CASSGNGQASSYEQYF.

The genes are TRBV6-6 and TRBJ2-5; D uncertain. Germline V gene data show CDR1 as MNHNY and CDR2 as SVGAGI (reference sequence). The V and J ends lost 2 bases and 1 base respectively, with 5 bases between them. The CDR3 consists of 13 residues. The CDR3 coding sequence is TGTGCCAGCAGTTACCACACCCAAGAGACCCAGTACTTC. This codes for CASSYHTQETQYF.

In its sample, this clone was seen a few times. The V and J genes are TRBV6-4 and TRBJ1-1; D uncertain. Trimming left V 6 bases short and J 6 bases short, with 17 bases between. CDR1 is MRHNA and CDR2 is SNTAGT in the germline V gene. The CDR3 runs to 14 residues. CDR3 DNA: TGTGCCAGCAGATGGCAACGGGATAGCGCTGAAGCTTTCTTT. Amino acids: CASRWQRDSAEAFF.

This clone has a single count. The chain carries TRBV9 and TRBJ2-5; 8 bases match TRBD2. The CDR3 totals 15 residues. With 0 bases clipped from V and 3 bases from J, the junction kept 4 bases outside the gene matches. The V gene's germline CDR1 is SGDLS and CDR2 YYNGEE. CDR3 nucleotides: TGTGCCAGCAGCGTAGCGGGGGGGCTAAAAGAGACCCAGTACTTC. It encodes CASSVAGGLKETQYF.

CDR3 residues: CASSLRGAGQPQHF. Here the CDR3 DNA reads TGTGCCAGCAGCCTACGGGGAGCGGGTCAGCCCCAGCATTTT. The V gene is TRBV27, the J gene TRBJ1-5; no reliable D call. Germline lookup yields CDR1 MNHEY and CDR2 SMNVEV (reference sequence). V was clipped by 6 bases and J by 6 bases, with 15 bases between them. The CDR3 runs 14 residues.

This chain joins TRBV18 and TRBJ1-1; 7 bases match TRBD1. Germline assignment: CDR1 KGHSH and CDR2 LQKENI. Germline trimming cut 3 bases from V and 0 bases from J; bases unmatched to any gene: 10. The CDR3 spans 17 residues. CDR3 sequence reads: CASSPEDRPVMNTEAFF. For the CDR3, the DNA is TGTGCCAGCTCACCGGAGGACAGGCCTGTCATGAACACTGAAGCTTTCTTT.

This clone was found a few times. The V and J genes are TRBV2 and TRBJ1-5, with 9 bases aligning to TRBD1. Unmatched junction bases numbered 5, after V lost 5 bases and J lost 6 bases. The CDR3 runs 14 residues. Germline V gives CDR1 SNHLY, CDR2 FYNNEI. The CDR3 DNA sequence: TGTGCCAGCAGTACAGGGGGCGAAGGTCAGCCCCAGCATTTT. This encodes CASSTGGEGQPQHF.

The chain has TRBV27 and TRBJ2-1; TRBD1 is a possible D gene (6 bases). Germline assignment: CDR1 MNHEY and CDR2 SMNVEV (reference sequence). Deletions cut 2 bases from V and 2 bases from J, with 13 bases between. The CDR3 is made up of 16 amino acids. The CDR3 is CASSLEWGLAYNEQFF. For the CDR3, the DNA is TGTGCCAGCAGTTTAGAGTGGGGGCTCGCCTACAATGAGCAGTTCTTC.

The chain employs TRBV18 and TRBJ2-1; 9 nucleotides align to TRBD1. V trimming: 4 bases; J trimming: 2 bases; junction bases outside the gene matches: 6. The CDR3 contains 16 residues. CDR1 is KGHSH and CDR2 is LQKENI in the germline V gene. CDR3 in DNA: TGTGCCAGCTCACGAGAGGACAGGGGTCCCTACAATGAGCAGTTCTTC. Translated, it gives CASSREDRGPYNEQFF.

The chain uses TRBV28 and TRBJ1-4; D is undetermined. The CDR3 is 13 residues long. V dropped 11 bases and J dropped 5 bases, with 15 bases sitting between them. Germline assignment: CDR1 MDHEN and CDR2 SYDVKM. The CDR3 here is CAGRADENEKLFF. The CDR3 coding sequence is TGTGCCGGGAGGGCGGACGAGAATGAAAAACTGTTTTTT.

The chain combines TRBV27 with TRBJ1-1; the D gene is possibly TRBD1 (5 bases). This CDR3 spans 14 amino acids. V shed 10 bases and J shed 7 bases, with 22 bases lying between them. CDR1 and CDR2 (germline): MNHEY, SMNVEV (reference sequence). CDR3 nucleotides: TGTGCCAATACTAGGGATCGTGGGGGAGGTGAAGCTTTCTTT. This encodes CANTRDRGGGEAFF.

This clone was detected only once. The chain has TRBV5-6 and TRBJ2-7; D perhaps matches TRBD1 (5 bases). V was cut by 4 bases and J by 6 bases, with 11 bases left in between. Germline V gene lookup returns CDR1 SGHDT and CDR2 YYEEEE. The CDR3 is 12 amino acids. CDR3 sequence: CASSPQRGEQYF. CDR3 coding DNA: TGTGCCAGCAGCCCCCAAAGGGGCGAGCAGTACTTC.

The chain combines TRBV6-5 with TRBJ2-7, with TRBD1 identical over 9 bases. The V gene end was trimmed by 4 bases and the J gene end by 0 bases; junction bases not matched to a gene: 4. This CDR3 has 15 residues. Germline CDR1 and CDR2: MNHEY and SVGAGI. The CDR3 protein is CASSLGQGISYEQYF. The DNA of the CDR3 is TGTGCCAGCAGTTTAGGACAGGGGATCTCCTACGAGCAGTACTTC.

The gene calls are TRBV18 and TRBJ1-5, with TRBD1 identical over 7 bases. This CDR3 region has 15 residues. Germline values: CDR1 KGHSH, CDR2 LQKENI. V shed 4 bases and J 0 bases; nucleotides not matched to a gene: 3. CDR3: CASSLGQISNQPQHF. The CDR3, as DNA: TGTGCCAGCTCACTGGGACAGATTAGCAATCAGCCCCAGCATTTT.

The CDR3 here is CASSVARTGDGYTF. The CDR3 DNA reads TGTGCCAGCAGCGTAGCCCGGACAGGGGATGGCTACACCTTC. V gene TRBV9 combines with J gene TRBJ1-2; TRBD1 matches at 9 bases. V was pared by 0 bases and J by 6 bases, with 3 bases of the junction left unmatched. Germline values: CDR1 SGDLS, CDR2 YYNGEE. This CDR3 region has 14 residues.

The chain combines TRBV2 with TRBJ2-3, with D perhaps matching TRBD2 (5 bases). The ends were cut back, 7 bases at V and 7 bases at J, with 12 bases in the middle. The CDR3 has 12 residues. The V gene's germline CDR1 is SNHLY and CDR2 FYNNEI. CDR3 residues: CASKSGSYTQYF. CDR3 bases: TGTGCCAGCAAAAGCGGCTCTTATACGCAGTATTTT.

This chain connects TRBV15 to TRBJ1-1; 11 bases map to TRBD1. CDR3 length: 15 residues. CDR1 and CDR2 from the germline V gene are LNHNV and YYDKDF (reference sequence). V lost 2 bases to trimming and J lost 5 bases; unmatched junction nucleotides: 4. The CDR3 protein is CATSRRDRGGTEAFF. Here the CDR3 DNA reads TGTGCCACCAGCAGACGGGACAGGGGGGGGACTGAAGCTTTCTTT.

V is TRBV30 and J is TRBJ1-2; TRBD1 is a possible D gene (6 bases). The CDR3 contains 12 residues. The germline V gene has CDR1 GTSNPN and CDR2 SVGIG (reference sequence). V lost 2 bases, J lost 13 bases, and 17 bases lay in between. The CDR3 DNA sequence: TGTGCCTGGAGTCGGGACACTATACCCCCCACCTTC. The encoded protein is CAWSRDTIPPTF.

V gene TRBV6-1 combines with J gene TRBJ2-1; 7 nucleotides line up with TRBD2. Germline V gene data show CDR1 as MNHNS and CDR2 as SASEGT. The CDR3 length is 15 residues. Trimming took 6 bases from V and 6 from J; bases not matched to a gene: 11. The CDR3 coding sequence is TGTGCCAGCAGCCCCCAAGGGCGGGGGTCCAATGAGCAGTTCTTC. It encodes CASSPQGRGSNEQFF.

V is TRBV4-1 and J is TRBJ1-1, with D unclear. The CDR3 covers 14 residues. In germline, CDR1 is MGHRA, CDR2 YSYEKL. Trimming stripped 0 bases from V and 5 bases from J, with 10 bases between. The CDR3, as DNA: TGCGCCAGCAGCCAAGAAAAGACGGGGACTGAAGCTTTCTTT. It translates to CASSQEKTGTEAFF.

The chain carries TRBV27 and TRBJ1-3; maybe TRBD1 (5 bases). V lost 4 bases to trimming and J lost 3 bases, with 13 bases between them. The CDR3 extends over 15 amino acids. CDR1 MNHEY and CDR2 SMNVEV come from the germline V gene (reference sequence). This chain's CDR3 is CASSSIGGYGNTIYF. The CDR3 nucleotides read TGTGCCAGCAGTTCTATTGGGGGGTATGGAAACACCATATATTTT.

The count of this clone is one. The chain uses TRBV5-1 and TRBJ2-7; D might be TRBD2 (6 bases). V was cut by 1 base and J by 5 bases, with 13 bases left in between. The CDR3 totals 14 residues. Germline CDR1 SGHRS, CDR2 YFSETQ. The CDR3 here is CASSLNPGRDEQYF. The CDR3 DNA is TGCGCCAGCAGCTTGAATCCCGGGAGAGACGAGCAGTACTTC.

This sequence joins TRBV4-2 and TRBJ2-2, with D unclear. This CDR3 comprises 17 residues. V was clipped by 4 bases and J by 2 bases, with 17 bases between them. Germline CDR1 LGHNA, CDR2 YNFKEQ. CDR3 coding DNA: TGTGCCAGCAGCCCAGCGAACTCCCTAGAAAACACCGGGGAGCTGTTTTTT. Its translation: CASSPANSLENTGELFF.